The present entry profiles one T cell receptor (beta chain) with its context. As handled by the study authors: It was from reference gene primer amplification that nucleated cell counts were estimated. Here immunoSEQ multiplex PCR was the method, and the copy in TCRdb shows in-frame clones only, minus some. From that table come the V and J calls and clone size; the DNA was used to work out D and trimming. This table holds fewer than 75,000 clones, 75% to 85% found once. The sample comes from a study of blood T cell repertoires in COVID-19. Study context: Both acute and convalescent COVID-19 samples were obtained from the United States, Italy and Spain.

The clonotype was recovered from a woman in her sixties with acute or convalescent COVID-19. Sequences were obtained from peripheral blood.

The CDR3 region is CASSSGNDYEQYF. For the CDR3, the DNA is TGCGCCAGCAGTTCAGGGAACGACTACGAGCAGTACTTC. V gene TRBV5-1 combines with J gene TRBJ2-7, with a tentative D call TRBD1 (5 bases). The germline V and J ends were trimmed by 5 bases and 3 bases, with 12 bases remaining between them. CDR1 is SGHRS and CDR2 is YFSETQ in the germline V gene. This CDR3 has 13 amino acids. The variable domain in full, with the rest retrieved from reference TRBV5-1 and TRBJ2-7, is KAGVTQTPRYLIKTRGQQVTLSCSPISGHRSVSWYQQTPGQGLQFLFEYFSETQRNKGNFPGRFSGRQFSNSRSEMNVSTLELGDSALYLCASSSGNDYEQYFGPGTRLTVT.